The present T cell receptor beta chain was sequenced within a study of CD8 T cells in Susac syndrome. Germline CDR1 and CDR2: DFQATT and SNEGSKA (reference sequence). The trim removed 3 bases at V and 9 bases at J, leaving 4 bases unmatched. This CDR3 is 13 amino acids long. Random hexamers were used to reverse transcribe an amount of roughly 0.45 to 1 ug RNA. Each CDR3 protein is one row after TCRdb ran MiXCR on the immunoSEQ multiplex PCR reads. The sample consists of about 90,000 distinct CDR3 sequences, 95% to 96% of them appearing once. This clonotype was counted a single time. The genes are TRBV20-1 and TRBJ1-6; TRBD1 aligns across 8 bases. The source of this sequence is a human donor with Susac syndrome. The sequencing input was CD8+ T cells from PBMCs. This CDR3 is CSARETGASPLHF. For the CDR3, the DNA is TGCAGTGCTAGGGAGACAGGGGCTTCACCCCTCCACTTT.